Below, 21 T cell receptor beta chains from the same sample are listed, as sequenced in a study of radiation and T cells in renal cell carcinoma. Treatment reported: 15 Gy SBRT to primary tumor, nephrectomy 4 weeks later. Repertoires were generated with immunoSEQ multiplex PCR, while TCRdb's copy carries only in-frame clones and drops some. The sample has about 22,000 clones, 45% to 50% seen once. Specimen: tumor tissue, collected from a patient whose treatment included radiotherapy and nephrectomy. The source of these receptors is a woman aged 45-65 years with renal cell carcinoma.

In its sample, this clone was seen a few times. The chain uses TRBV7-8 and TRBJ2-2, with 8 positions matching TRBD2. CDR1 is SGHVS, CDR2 FQNEAQ, per germline. The CDR3 consists of 14 residues. V was pared by 5 bases and J by 4 bases, with 3 bases of the junction left unmatched. CDR3 sequence: CASSPGGATGELFF. CDR3 nucleotide sequence: TGTGCCAGCAGCCCCGGGGGGGCCACCGGGGAGCTGTTTTTT. Variable domain in full (rest from reference TRBV7-8 and TRBJ2-2): GAGVSQSPRYKVAKRGQDVALRCDPISGHVSLFWYQQALGQGPEFLTYFQNEAQLDKSGLPSDRFFAERPEGSVSTLKIQRTQQEDSAVYLCASSPGGATGELFFGEGSRLTVL.

This clone was observed a handful of times. V usage is TRBV30 and J usage is TRBJ1-1; D ambiguous. The CDR3 extends over 12 amino acids. CDR1 and CDR2 from the germline V gene are GTSNPN and SVGIG (reference sequence). Between the trimmed V and J ends, which lost 2 bases and 6 bases, there was a span of 10 bases. The CDR3 region is CAWSPPGAEAFF. The CDR3 nucleotides are TGTGCCTGGAGTCCCCCAGGCGCTGAAGCTTTCTTT. Full variable domain (remainder filled in from reference TRBV30 and TRBJ1-1): SQTIHQWPATLVQPVGSPLSLECTVEGTSNPNLYWYRQAAGRGLQLLFYSVGIGQISSEVPQNLSASRPQDRQFILSSKKLLLSDSGFYLCAWSPPGAEAFFGQGTRLTVV.

This chain connects TRBV9 to TRBJ2-5; TRBD2 aligns across 8 bases. Germline assignment: CDR1 SGDLS and CDR2 YYNGEE. The CDR3 has 12 residues. V dropped 4 bases and J dropped 5; count of bases not matched to a gene: 1. CDR3 sequence reads: CASSPGGETQYF. The CDR3 DNA follows: TGTGCCAGCAGCCCGGGAGGGGAGACCCAGTACTTC.

The chain joins TRBV18 to TRBJ2-1; D gene unclear. Between the trimmed V and J ends, which lost 0 bases and 1 base, there was a span of 7 bases. CDR1 is KGHSH, CDR2 LQKENI, per germline. The CDR3 runs 15 residues. CDR3 amino acids: CASSPPVVSYNEQFF. CDR3 nucleotide sequence: TGTGCCAGCTCACCACCGGTGGTTTCCTACAATGAGCAGTTCTTC.

V and J are TRBV6-6 and TRBJ2-7; D call uncertain. Germline-derived CDR1 and CDR2 are MNHNY and SVGAGI (reference sequence). The CDR3 contains 13 residues. Trimming removed 4 bases from V and 3 bases from J, with 10 bases in between. CDR3 nucleotide sequence: TGTGCCAGCAGTTCGTACCTAAACTACGAGCAGTACTTC. Residues: CASSSYLNYEQYF.

CDR3 loop: CASRPRGLNEKLFF. CDR3 nucleotides: TGCGCCAGCAGACCCAGGGGCCTAAATGAAAAACTGTTTTTT. V usage is TRBV10-2 and J usage is TRBJ1-4; the D gene is possibly TRBD1 (6 bases). The germline V and J ends were trimmed by 6 bases and 5 bases, with 13 bases remaining between them. CDR3 length equals 14 residues. Looked up from germline, CDR1 is WSHSY and CDR2 is SAAADI.

The chain couples TRBV2 to TRBJ1-5, with 8 bases fitting TRBD1. CDR1 and CDR2 (germline): SNHLY, FYNNEI. After removal of 7 bases from V and 5 bases from J, the junction contained 7 bases not matched to a gene. CDR3 length: 14 residues. Written as DNA, the CDR3 is TGTGCCAGCACGACGACAGGGGAAGATCAGCCCCAGCATTTT. Encoded protein: CASTTTGEDQPQHF.

This clone was counted between two and nine times. The genes are TRBV6-5 and TRBJ2-7; possibly TRBD1 or TRBD2 for D (5 bases each). Germline CDR1 and CDR2: MNHEY and SVGAGI. The CDR3 has 12 residues. Between the trimmed V and J ends, which lost 5 bases and 6 bases, there was a span of 11 bases. CDR3 protein: CASSLTRGEQYF. CDR3 sequence (DNA): TGTGCCAGCAGTCTAACTAGGGGCGAGCAGTACTTC.

This clone was counted a few times. V and J are TRBV7-2 and TRBJ2-1; TRBD1 aligns across 7 bases. The V and J ends lost 1 base and 6 bases, in that order; junction bases with no gene match: 6. From germline, CDR1 is SGHTA and CDR2 FQGNSA. The CDR3 extends over 15 amino acids. The CDR3: CASSLEQGVGNEQFF. The CDR3 region has the DNA TGTGCCAGCAGCTTAGAGCAGGGGGTAGGCAATGAGCAGTTCTTC.

The chain links TRBV10-3 to TRBJ2-3, with D perhaps assigned TRBD1 or TRBD2 (5 bases each). The germline gives CDR1 ENHRY, CDR2 SYGVKD. The CDR3 contains 12 residues. V lost 1 base to trimming and J lost 6 bases, with 5 bases between them. The CDR3: CAISEWGDTQYF. The CDR3 DNA is TGTGCCATCAGTGAGTGGGGGGATACGCAGTATTTT.

The rearrangement uses TRBV7-8 and TRBJ1-2; the match to TRBD1 covers 7 bases. Germline V gives CDR1 SGHVS, CDR2 FQNEAQ. V lost 5 bases and J lost 6; bases outside the gene matches: 9. The CDR3 sequence is 14 residues long. The CDR3 DNA is TGTGCCAGCAGCGCGGCGTACAGGGGCCATGGCTACACCTTC. Its protein product is CASSAAYRGHGYTF.

This rearrangement joins TRBV5-1 to TRBJ2-7, with 8 bases aligning to TRBD1. J was trimmed by 6 bases and V by 4 bases; bases with no gene match: 9. Germline V gene sequence: CDR1 SGHRS, CDR2 YFSETQ. The CDR3 contains 14 residues. In DNA, the CDR3 is TGCGCCAGCAGCCCCTGGACAGGGTCAGGCGAGCAGTACTTC. Its protein is CASSPWTGSGEQYF. The variable domain in full, with the rest retrieved from reference TRBV5-1 and TRBJ2-7, is KAGVTQTPRYLIKTRGQQVTLSCSPISGHRSVSWYQQTPGQGLQFLFEYFSETQRNKGNFPGRFSGRQFSNSRSEMNVSTLELGDSALYLCASSPWTGSGEQYFGPGTRLTVT.

V usage is TRBV7-2 and J usage is TRBJ2-7; D possibly matches TRBD1 or TRBD2 (5 bases each). The V end was cut by 5 bases, the J end by 6 bases, with 23 bases between. The CDR3 extends over 16 amino acids. Looked up from germline, CDR1 is SGHTA and CDR2 is FQGNSA. This CDR3 reads CASSTTGWQEGSEQYF. For the CDR3, the DNA is TGTGCCAGCAGCACGACCGGTTGGCAAGAGGGGTCCGAGCAGTACTTC.

This clone has only a few counts. The V call is TRBV5-6, the J call TRBJ1-3; no clear D. This CDR3 comprises 11 residues. The germline V and J ends were trimmed by 2 bases and 3 bases, with 0 bases remaining between them. Germline V CDR1 and CDR2: SGHDT, YYEEEE. The CDR3 spells CASSFGNTIYF. As DNA, the CDR3 is TGTGCCAGCAGCTTTGGAAACACCATATATTTT.

The chain employs TRBV29-1 and TRBJ2-3; D might be TRBD2 (5 bases). The CDR3 is 14 amino acids. Germline lookup yields CDR1 SQVTM and CDR2 ANQGSEA. Between the trimmed V and J ends, which lost 3 bases and 0 bases, there was a span of 10 bases. CDR3 in amino acids: CSVDMGRSTDTQYF. In DNA form, the CDR3 reads TGCAGCGTTGATATGGGGAGAAGCACAGATACGCAGTATTTT.

This clone was found a few times. V usage is TRBV27 and J usage is TRBJ2-1; D unresolved. The CDR3 is 17 amino acids. V was pared by 5 bases and J by 0 bases, with 17 bases between. Germline CDR1 reads MNHEY; CDR2 reads SMNVEV (reference sequence). The CDR3 DNA reads TGTGCCAGCAGTCCTGGAACCATGGGAAGCTCCTACAATGAGCAGTTCTTC. It specifies CASSPGTMGSSYNEQFF.

J is TRBJ2-7 and V is TRBV7-8; 7 bases are a match to TRBD1. The CDR3 length is 14 residues. Trimming at V came to 5 bases and at J to 3 bases, leaving 7 bases not matched to a gene. In germline, CDR1 is SGHVS, CDR2 FQNEAQ. CDR3 nucleotide sequence: TGTGCCAGCAGCCTTACGGACAGGCTCTACGAGCAGTACTTC. Translation gives CASSLTDRLYEQYF.

The chain joins TRBV9 to TRBJ1-4, with D possibly being TRBD1 (6 bases). The V end lost 0 bases, the J end lost 7 bases, and 16 bases lay between the germline ends. The germline V gene has CDR1 SGDLS and CDR2 YYNGEE. This CDR3 spans 16 amino acids. CDR3 residues: CASSVGRGGLLEKLFF. The CDR3 bases are TGTGCCAGCAGCGTAGGTCGTGGGGGGCTACTTGAAAAACTGTTTTTT.

This clone was recorded a few times. This chain links TRBV28 with TRBJ1-5; 7 bases fit TRBD1. There are 15 residues in the CDR3. The V and J ends lost 7 bases and 9 bases, in that order; junction bases with no gene match: 15. The germline V gene has CDR1 MDHEN and CDR2 SYDVKM. The CDR3 DNA reads as TGTGCCAGCAACGCGAGACAGGGCCGGCAATTGCCCCAGCATTTT. As protein: CASNARQGRQLPQHF.

The chain carries TRBV30 and TRBJ2-7; TRBD1 agrees at 7 bases. The germline gives CDR1 GTSNPN, CDR2 SVGIG (reference sequence). The CDR3 is 13 residues long. V lost 0 bases and J lost 7; bases outside the gene matches: 6. The CDR3 loop reads CAWSVLPDREQYF. The CDR3 bases are TGTGCCTGGAGTGTACTACCGGACAGGGAGCAGTACTTC.

CDR3 nucleotides: TGTGCCAGCAGTCGCCCGGACTTCTATGGCTACACCTTC. This encodes CASSRPDFYGYTF. This chain joins TRBV6-5 and TRBJ1-2; D uncertain. Germline CDR1 reads MNHEY; CDR2 reads SVGAGI. Trimming stripped 5 bases from V and 4 bases from J, with 11 bases between. CDR3 length: 13 amino acids.